Listed here are 21 T cell receptor beta chains from one sample, sequenced in a study of vaccination and CD4 T cells after COVID-19. Which antigens these TCRs recognize remains unknown. Treatment specified: roughly ten-day PBMC culture with coronavirus spike peptide pools or control peptides (ViraFEST assay). Sequenced with the Oncomine TCR Beta short-read assay was DNA taken from cultured CD4+ T cells. TCRdb processed the PCR reads anew with MiXCR; each CDR3 protein has one entry. The table lists 15,000 to 20,000 distinct CDR3 sequences, about 71% of them singletons. Sequenced sample: CD4+ T cells from blood, cultured in vitro. The receptor set was obtained from a human donor who had recovered from COVID-19.

The chain carries TRBV24-1 and TRBJ1-2; tentative D call: TRBD1 (5 bases). Germline CDR1 reads KGHDR; CDR2 reads SFDVKD. Trimming took 2 bases from V and 4 from J, leaving 10 bases between them. The CDR3 is 14 residues long. The CDR3 region has the DNA TGTGCCACCAGTGATTGGGGCAGAAGCTATGGCTACACCTTC. Encoded protein: CATSDWGRSYGYTF.

V gene TRBV30 combines with J gene TRBJ1-5, with 8 bases that match TRBD1. In germline, CDR1 is GTSNPN, CDR2 SVGIG (reference sequence). V gave up 1 base and J gave up 4 bases; unmatched junction bases: 18. This CDR3 is built from 19 residues. The CDR3 spells CAWSDGGRNWDRNNQPQHF. The CDR3 nucleotides are TGTGCCTGGAGTGACGGGGGGAGGAATTGGGACAGGAATAATCAGCCCCAGCATTTT.

The V and J genes are TRBV29-1 and TRBJ2-3; D uncertain. The CDR3 runs to 13 residues. Germline lookup yields CDR1 SQVTM and CDR2 ANQGSEA. V was clipped by 4 bases and J by 2 bases, with 10 bases between them. The CDR3 loop reads CSVVPEATDTQYF. The CDR3 DNA reads TGCAGCGTTGTCCCGGAAGCCACAGATACGCAGTATTTT.

This chain links TRBV7-9 with TRBJ2-1; TRBD2 matches 7 bases. The ends lost 4 bases at V and 4 bases at J; junction bases unmatched: 10. The CDR3 runs to 16 residues. The germline CDR1 and CDR2 sequences are SEHNR and FQNEAQ (reference sequence). The CDR3 DNA is TGTGCCAGCAGCTATGCCCCTAGCGGTGGTTACAATGAGCAGTTCTTC. Residues: CASSYAPSGGYNEQFF.

This clonotype was detected only a few times. This rearrangement joins TRBV19 to TRBJ1-5, with 7 bases lining up with TRBD1. In germline, CDR1 is LNHDA, CDR2 SQIVND (reference sequence). CDR3 size: 14 residues. The trim removed 7 bases at V and 3 bases at J, leaving 6 bases unmatched. CDR3 loop: CASTGTDLNQPQHF. As DNA, the CDR3 is TGTGCCAGTACTGGGACAGACCTCAATCAGCCCCAGCATTTT.

This chain's CDR3 is CASRGQEGTEAFF. Here the CDR3 DNA reads TGTGCCAGCAGGGGACAGGAAGGCACTGAAGCTTTCTTT. The chain couples TRBV2 to TRBJ1-1; 8 positions agree with TRBD1. CDR1 SNHLY and CDR2 FYNNEI come from the germline V gene. V trimming: 6 bases; J trimming: 4 bases; junction bases outside the gene matches: 4. The CDR3 consists of 13 residues.

The rearrangement uses TRBV7-9 and TRBJ1-5, with D perhaps TRBD1 (5 bases). Germline CDR1 reads SEHNR; CDR2 reads FQNEAQ (reference sequence). Trimming stripped 0 bases from V and 5 bases from J, with 11 bases between. There are 15 residues in the CDR3. Here the CDR3 DNA reads TGTGCCAGCAGCTTAGCGGGGATAGGGGATCAGCCCCAGCATTTT. The encoded protein is CASSLAGIGDQPQHF.

This clonotype has a handful of counts. This chain links TRBV27 with TRBJ2-5, with TRBD2 as a possible D gene (6 bases). The V and J ends lost 5 bases and 6 bases respectively, with 13 bases between them. This CDR3 is 13 amino acids long. Germline-derived CDR1 and CDR2 are MNHEY and SMNVEV (reference sequence). The CDR3 reads CASSRRETQTQYF. The CDR3 nucleotides are TGTGCCAGCAGTAGACGGGAGACGCAGACCCAGTACTTC.

V and J are TRBV6-1 and TRBJ2-2; D could derive from TRBD1 or TRBD2 (6 bases each). V lost 5 bases to trimming and J lost 6 bases, with 13 bases between them. The CDR3 spans 14 residues. Germline V gene data show CDR1 as MNHNS and CDR2 as SASEGT. Here the CDR3 DNA reads TGTGCCAGCAGTCTCCGGGGGCAGGCCGGGGAGCTGTTTTTT. Residues: CASSLRGQAGELFF.

V gene TRBV6-2 or TRBV6-3 combines with J gene TRBJ1-2; D is undetermined. Germline V lookup: CDR1 MNHEY, CDR2 SVGEGT. The CDR3 is 14 residues long. V dropped 7 bases and J dropped 4 bases, with 16 bases sitting between them. CDR3 bases: TGTGCCAGCATCCGACGCGGACTTAGCTATGGCTACACCTTC. It yields the protein CASIRRGLSYGYTF.

This chain joins TRBV30 and TRBJ1-1; 7 bases line up with TRBD1. This CDR3 has 12 amino acids. The germline V gene encodes CDR1 GTSNPN and CDR2 SVGIG (reference sequence). V shed 5 bases and J 12 bases; nucleotides not matched to a gene: 12. Here the CDR3 reads CAWFLLDRRTFF. The CDR3 DNA reads TGTGCCTGGTTCCTCCTGGACAGGAGGACTTTCTTT. The full variable domain, completed using reference TRBV30 and TRBJ1-1, is SQTIHQWPATLVQPVGSPLSLECTVEGTSNPNLYWYRQAAGRGLQLLFYSVGIGQISSEVPQNLSASRPQDRQFILSSKKLLLSDSGFYLCAWFLLDRRTFFGQGTRLTVV.

This clonotype showed up just a few times. The chain links TRBV7-6 to TRBJ1-3, with a tentative D call TRBD1 (6 bases). V lost 3 bases and J lost 5, with 17 bases in between. The CDR3 covers 16 residues. Germline CDR1 and CDR2: SGHVS and FNYEAQ. For the CDR3, the DNA is TGTGCCAGCAGCTTGAGCCCACCGGGGGCAAGAAACACCATATATTTT. Protein product: CASSLSPPGARNTIYF.

The sample holds a few counts of this clonotype. This chain uses TRBV25-1 with TRBJ1-2; maybe TRBD1 (6 bases). Trimming shortened V by 1 base and J by 2 bases, and 14 bases separated the two germline ends. The CDR3 consists of 16 residues. Germline values: CDR1 MGHDK, CDR2 SYGVNS. The CDR3 spells CASSELAGETNYGYTF. CDR3 coding DNA: TGTGCCAGCAGTGAATTGGCAGGGGAGACCAACTATGGCTACACCTTC.

The rearrangement joins TRBV12-3 or TRBV12-4 to TRBJ2-3; a weak D match, TRBD1 (6 bases). The V end lost 6 bases, the J end lost 3 bases, and 10 bases lay between the germline ends. The CDR3 spans 13 residues. The DNA of the CDR3 is TGTGCCAGCAGCTGGGGGCGAACAGATACGCAGTATTTT. Its protein product is CASSWGRTDTQYF.

This clonotype was seen a single time. V gene TRBV15 combines with J gene TRBJ2-5; D is possibly TRBD1 or TRBD2 (5 bases each). CDR1 and CDR2 (germline): LNHNV, YYDKDF (reference sequence). The germline V and J ends were trimmed by 1 base and 3 bases, with 12 bases remaining between them. This CDR3 has 15 amino acids. CDR3 loop: CATSRGGTLEETQYF. The DNA of the CDR3 is TGTGCCACCAGCAGAGGGGGGACGTTAGAAGAGACCCAGTACTTC.

The V gene is TRBV7-8, the J gene TRBJ2-7; D may correspond to TRBD1 or TRBD2 (5 bases each). The CDR3 has 15 amino acids. The germline CDR1 and CDR2 sequences are SGHVS and FQNEAQ. V lost 0 bases and J lost 0, with 9 bases in between. The CDR3 reads CASSLAGPRSYEQYF. The CDR3 bases are TGTGCCAGCAGCTTAGCGGGACCTCGCTCCTACGAGCAGTACTTC.

The rearrangement uses TRBV7-2 and TRBJ2-3; TRBD1 matches at 8 bases. Trimming at V came to 7 bases and at J to 2 bases, leaving 11 bases not matched to a gene. CDR1 SGHTA and CDR2 FQGNSA come from the germline V gene. This CDR3 contains 16 residues. This CDR3 reads CASTTSRGPPTDTQYF. In nucleotides, the CDR3 is TGTGCCAGCACCACAAGCAGGGGGCCACCCACAGATACGCAGTATTTT.

The chain couples TRBV7-2 to TRBJ1-1, with D uncertain. Trimming pared 1 base from V and 0 bases from J, leaving 6 bases between. This CDR3 spans 14 amino acids. Germline V gene sequence: CDR1 SGHTA, CDR2 FQGNSA. CDR3 sequence (DNA): TGTGCCAGCAGCTTAGTCCCCATGAACACTGAAGCTTTCTTT. Translated, it gives CASSLVPMNTEAFF.

The J gene is TRBJ1-2, the V gene TRBV6-1, with unresolved D. The CDR3 runs to 14 residues. CDR1 and CDR2 from the germline V gene are MNHNS and SASEGT. Trimming removed 6 bases from V and 2 bases from J, with 13 bases in between. The CDR3 DNA sequence: TGTGCCAGCAGCCTTCGATTGGGCAACTATGGCTACACCTTC. It yields the protein CASSLRLGNYGYTF.

The rearrangement joins TRBV28 to TRBJ2-7, with D perhaps assigned TRBD1 or TRBD2 (5 bases each). Trimming left V 8 bases short and J 0 bases short, with 14 bases between. The CDR3 has 14 amino acids. Germline-derived CDR1 and CDR2 are MDHEN and SYDVKM. Here the CDR3 reads CASHGEGTSYEQYF. CDR3 sequence (DNA): TGTGCCAGCCACGGGGAAGGGACCTCCTACGAGCAGTACTTC.

This rearrangement joins TRBV24-1 to TRBJ1-4; 7 nucleotides match TRBD1. V trimming: 3 bases; J trimming: 5 bases; junction bases outside the gene matches: 5. The CDR3 length is 15 residues. Germline CDR1 is KGHDR and CDR2 is SFDVKD. CDR3 nucleotides: TGTGCCACCAGTGATAACAGGGGTGTAAATGAAAAACTGTTTTTT. Amino acid sequence: CATSDNRGVNEKLFF.